This T cell receptor beta chain was identified in a study of T-cell reconstitution after alpha-beta-depleted transplantation in children. Unique molecular identifiers were incorporated into the prepared TCRbeta library. TCRdb fed the PCR reads into MiXCR, producing one record per CDR3 protein. This repertoire shows 250,000 to 350,000 distinct CDR3 sequences, more than 20% found once; its top ten account for over 9.5%. Germline CDR1 SGHVS, CDR2 FQNEAQ. The trim removed 4 bases at V and 8 bases at J, leaving 9 bases unmatched. This CDR3 is 15 amino acids long. The chain uses TRBV7-8 and TRBJ1-4; TRBD1 matches 8 bases. Sequenced here: PBMCs, mostly from graft donor cells, sampled 180 days after TCRalphabeta/CD19-depleted stem cell transplant. This TCR came from a male patient younger than 18 who had a stem cell transplant for acute lymphoblastic leukemia, so the T cells may come from the graft donor. The DNA of the CDR3 is TGTGCCAGCAGCTCCCAACAGGGGGGGAGCGAAAAACTGTTTTTT. Translating it yields CASSSQQGGSEKLFF.